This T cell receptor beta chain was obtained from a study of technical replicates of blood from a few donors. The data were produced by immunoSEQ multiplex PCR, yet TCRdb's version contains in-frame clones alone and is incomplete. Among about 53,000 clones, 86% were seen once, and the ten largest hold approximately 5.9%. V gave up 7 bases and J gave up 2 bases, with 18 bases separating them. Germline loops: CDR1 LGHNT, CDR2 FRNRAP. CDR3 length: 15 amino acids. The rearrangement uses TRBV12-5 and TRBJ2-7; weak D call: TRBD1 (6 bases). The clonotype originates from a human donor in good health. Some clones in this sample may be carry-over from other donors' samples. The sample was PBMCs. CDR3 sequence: CASAPLTGAAYEQYF. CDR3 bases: TGTGCTAGTGCCCCACTGACAGGCGCAGCCTACGAGCAGTACTTC.